Presented here are 27 T cell receptor beta chains from one specimen sequenced in a study of shared clonotypes between healthy human individuals. TCRdb's table, derived via immunoSEQ multiplex PCR, lists solely in-frame clones and lacks some. The data contain about 960,000 clones, around three quarters of them singletons. Sequenced material: memory CD4+ T cells sorted from blood. Described subset: CD45RA-negative fraction. Receptor source: a man younger than 30 in good health.

This clone showed up many times. V gene TRBV7-2 combines with J gene TRBJ2-5; tentatively, D is TRBD1 or TRBD2 (5 bases each). The CDR3 length is 16 residues. Trimming took 5 bases from V and 5 from J, leaving 21 bases between them. Germline CDR1 reads SGHTA; CDR2 reads FQGNSA. The CDR3 protein is CASSPTGPPVGETQYF. In nucleotides, the CDR3 is TGTGCCAGCAGCCCGACGGGACCCCCGGTTGGGGAGACCCAGTACTTC.

This chain connects TRBV5-1 to TRBJ1-4; 9 bases line up with TRBD1. Unmatched junction bases numbered 5, after V lost 4 bases and J lost 4 bases. The CDR3 length is 15 residues. Germline V CDR1 and CDR2: SGHRS, YFSETQ. In DNA, the CDR3 is TGCGCCAGCAGCCTTACGGGACAGGGTAATGAAAAACTGTTTTTT. Translation gives CASSLTGQGNEKLFF. Supplemented by reference TRBV5-1 and TRBJ1-4, the full variable domain reads KAGVTQTPRYLIKTRGQQVTLSCSPISGHRSVSWYQQTPGQGLQFLFEYFSETQRNKGNFPGRFSGRQFSNSRSEMNVSTLELGDSALYLCASSLTGQGNEKLFFGSGTQLSVL.

V is TRBV29-1 and J is TRBJ2-5; TRBD2 matches 7 bases. Germline loops: CDR1 SQVTM, CDR2 ANQGSEA. The CDR3 length is 15 residues. J lost 2 bases, V lost 0 bases, and 6 bases had no gene match. The CDR3 region has the DNA TGCAGCGTTGAAGATCAAGCGGGACCGCAAGAGACCCAGTACTTC. It translates to CSVEDQAGPQETQYF.

The chain recombines TRBV5-1 with TRBJ1-5; D not certain. CDR1 is SGHRS, CDR2 YFSETQ, per germline. V was clipped by 4 bases and J by 3 bases, with 11 bases between them. The CDR3 length is 14 residues. CDR3 coding DNA: TGCGCCAGCAGCGATGGTGGGTCCAATCAGCCCCAGCATTTT. This codes for CASSDGGSNQPQHF.

This chain's CDR3 is CASGWGETQYF. CDR3 in DNA: TGTGCTAGTGGTTGGGGAGAGACCCAGTACTTC. This chain connects TRBV12-5 to TRBJ2-5; no firm D call. CDR3 length equals 11 residues. From germline, CDR1 is LGHNT and CDR2 FRNRAP. Trimming stripped 4 bases from V and 4 bases from J, with 4 bases between.

There are a few counts of this clone. The chain employs TRBV5-1 and TRBJ2-2; tentative D call: TRBD2 (5 bases). Germline-derived CDR1 and CDR2 are SGHRS and YFSETQ. V was trimmed by 9 bases and J by 7 bases, leaving 16 bases between them. The CDR3 loop spans 13 amino acids. The CDR3, as DNA: TGCGCCACCACCGGGCTCCGGGGCGGGGAGCTGTTTTTT. Translation: CATTGLRGGELFF. The variable domain in full, completed from reference TRBV5-1 and TRBJ2-2, reads KAGVTQTPRYLIKTRGQQVTLSCSPISGHRSVSWYQQTPGQGLQFLFEYFSETQRNKGNFPGRFSGRQFSNSRSEMNVSTLELGDSALYLCATTGLRGGELFFGEGSRLTVL.

This sequence joins TRBV6-1 and TRBJ1-5; 11 bases are shared with TRBD1. CDR3 length: 17 residues. The germline V gene encodes CDR1 MNHNS and CDR2 SASEGT. Trimming cost V 4 bases and J 0 bases; bases outside gene matches: 5. The CDR3 DNA is TGTGCCAGCAGTGTCCGAGGGACAGGGGGTAGCAATCAGCCCCAGCATTTT. Translating gives CASSVRGTGGSNQPQHF.

The V call is TRBV9, the J call TRBJ1-1; possible D gene TRBD1, 5 bases. V gave up 2 bases and J gave up 2 bases, with 10 bases separating them. This CDR3 has 14 amino acids. The germline V gene encodes CDR1 SGDLS and CDR2 YYNGEE. CDR3 DNA: TGTGCCAGCAGCGTTGGGACCTTTAACACTGAAGCTTTCTTT. This translates into CASSVGTFNTEAFF.

The rearrangement uses TRBV10-3 and TRBJ2-1, with 10 positions matching TRBD1. The CDR3 is made up of 14 amino acids. With V trimmed by 2 bases and J by 6 bases, 1 base remained unmatched. The V gene's germline CDR1 is ENHRY and CDR2 SYGVKD. CDR3 nucleotide sequence: TGTGCCATCAGTGAGGGACAGGGGGGCAATGAGCAGTTCTTC. Encoded protein: CAISEGQGGNEQFF.

Only one count was recorded for this clone. The rearrangement joins TRBV2 to TRBJ2-7; no definite D call. Germline V gene sequence: CDR1 SNHLY, CDR2 FYNNEI. CDR3 length equals 13 residues. The germline V and J ends were trimmed by 7 bases and 4 bases, with 14 bases remaining between them. The CDR3 here is CASTPGSLYEQYF. In DNA, the CDR3 is TGTGCCAGCACCCCGGGCTCCCTATACGAGCAGTACTTC.

V gene TRBV6-5 combines with J gene TRBJ2-5; 7 bases match TRBD1. The CDR3 is 14 amino acids. Germline trimming cut 4 bases from V and 5 bases from J; bases unmatched to any gene: 7. Germline CDR1 reads MNHEY; CDR2 reads SVGAGI. The CDR3 DNA sequence: TGTGCCAGCAGTTTCCTGACAGGGCACGAGACCCAGTACTTC. Protein product: CASSFLTGHETQYF.

This clone was seen only once. This sequence joins TRBV5-5 and TRBJ2-7, with D tentatively TRBD1 or TRBD2 (5 bases each). Trimming pared 0 bases from V and 9 bases from J, leaving 13 bases between. Looked up from germline, CDR1 is SGHKS and CDR2 is YYEKEE (reference sequence). The CDR3 has 13 residues. The CDR3 is CASSLEPPGPQYF. CDR3 bases: TGTGCCAGCAGCTTGGAACCGCCGGGGCCGCAGTACTTC.

The J gene is TRBJ2-3, the V gene TRBV18, with 7 positions matching TRBD1. V dropped 0 bases and J dropped 1; count of bases not matched to a gene: 7. The germline gives CDR1 KGHSH, CDR2 LQKENI. The CDR3 runs 17 residues. CDR3 sequence: CASSPPGQPARTDTQYF. The CDR3 DNA is TGTGCCAGCTCACCACCGGGACAGCCCGCCCGCACAGATACGCAGTATTTT.

This sequence joins TRBV19 and TRBJ2-1; 8 bases agree with TRBD2. In germline, CDR1 is LNHDA, CDR2 SQIVND (reference sequence). The CDR3 covers 16 residues. Germline trimming cut 1 base from V and 2 bases from J; bases unmatched to any gene: 4. CDR3 sequence (DNA): TGTGCCAGTAGTATAGCCAGGCGGGGGGCCTACAATGAGCAGTTCTTC. This translates into CASSIARRGAYNEQFF.

A few counts support this clone. This sequence joins TRBV7-2 and TRBJ1-1, with no clear D. Germline assignment: CDR1 SGHTA and CDR2 FQGNSA. Trimming cost V 5 bases and J 1 base, with 14 bases left between them. The CDR3 runs 15 residues. The CDR3 region is CASSPLAGGNTEAFF. CDR3 DNA sequence: TGTGCCAGCAGCCCCTTAGCCGGCGGGAACACTGAAGCTTTCTTT.

In nucleotides, the CDR3 is TGTGCCAGCAGTAGACTAGCGGAGTCCTACAATGAGCAGTTCTTC. Encoded protein: CASSRLAESYNEQFF. The chain employs TRBV7-2 and TRBJ2-1, with TRBD2 identical over 9 bases. Germline loops: CDR1 SGHTA, CDR2 FQGNSA. V was clipped by 6 bases and J by 1 base; unmatched bases: 4. The CDR3 length is 15 residues.

The V gene is TRBV28, the J gene TRBJ1-4; D uncertain. The CDR3 consists of 16 residues. Germline lookup yields CDR1 MDHEN and CDR2 SYDVKM. Trimming removed 7 bases from V and 0 bases from J, with 15 bases in between. The chain's CDR3 is CASTITLGPTNEKLFF. CDR3 bases: TGTGCCAGCACTATAACGCTGGGCCCAACTAATGAAAAACTGTTTTTT.

The chain recombines TRBV5-1 with TRBJ1-1; 7 positions agree with TRBD1. V gave up 4 bases and J gave up 0 bases; unmatched junction bases: 6. Germline CDR1 is SGHRS and CDR2 is YFSETQ. The CDR3 is 15 residues long. The CDR3 spells CASSPEGQMNTEAFF. In DNA, the CDR3 is TGCGCCAGCAGCCCGGAGGGACAGATGAACACTGAAGCTTTCTTT.

Only a few counts were recorded for this clone. The chain links TRBV2 to TRBJ1-5; D not resolved. Per germline, CDR1 SNHLY and CDR2 FYNNEI. This CDR3 comprises 14 residues. Deletions cut 3 bases from V and 3 bases from J, with 9 bases between. CDR3 nucleotides: TGTGCCAGCAGTGAGGCCAGCTTCAATCAGCCCCAGCATTTT. Translating gives CASSEASFNQPQHF.

This chain uses TRBV5-6 with TRBJ2-7; TRBD1 matches 7 bases. The germline V gene has CDR1 SGHDT and CDR2 YYEEEE. The V gene end was trimmed by 7 bases and the J gene end by 2 bases; junction bases not matched to a gene: 15. The CDR3 is 16 residues long. The CDR3: CASLLKPAGGAYEQYF. In nucleotides, the CDR3 is TGTGCCAGCCTCCTAAAACCCGCAGGGGGTGCCTACGAGCAGTACTTC.

The V and J genes are TRBV30 and TRBJ1-6; D remains unclear. Germline loops: CDR1 GTSNPN, CDR2 SVGIG (reference sequence). This CDR3 comprises 14 residues. The V and J ends lost 8 bases and 1 base respectively, with 12 bases between them. The CDR3 coding sequence is TGTGCCGGTGGTGGGGTGTCCTATAATTCACCCCTCCACTTT. Its protein product is CAGGGVSYNSPLHF.

This clone has at least ten counts. The rearrangement uses TRBV30 and TRBJ1-1, with unresolved D. Trimming pared 5 bases from V and 0 bases from J, leaving 10 bases between. CDR1 is GTSNPN, CDR2 SVGIG, per germline (reference sequence). The CDR3 consists of 13 residues. The CDR3 nucleotides read TGTGCCTGGCCGTCTATTATGAACACTGAAGCTTTCTTT. It specifies CAWPSIMNTEAFF.

The chain employs TRBV29-1 and TRBJ2-5; D is unresolved. The length of the CDR3 is 13 residues. V lost 3 bases, J lost 5 bases, and 13 bases lay in between. Germline V CDR1 and CDR2: SQVTM, ANQGSEA. The CDR3 reads CSVEKQSRETQYF. The CDR3, as DNA: TGCAGCGTTGAGAAACAGAGCCGGGAGACCCAGTACTTC.

The chain recombines TRBV7-2 with TRBJ2-7; 7 positions agree with TRBD1. The CDR3 sequence is 14 residues long. The germline CDR1 and CDR2 sequences are SGHTA and FQGNSA. Trimming removed 1 base from V and 1 base from J; junction bases left unmatched: 1. CDR3 amino acids: CASSLGDRSYEQYF. Here the CDR3 DNA reads TGTGCCAGCAGCTTAGGGGACAGATCCTACGAGCAGTACTTC.

The chain links TRBV15 to TRBJ1-4, with 8 bases lining up with TRBD1. This CDR3 is 14 amino acids long. Germline-derived CDR1 and CDR2 are LNHNV and YYDKDF (reference sequence). V lost 1 base, J lost 6 bases, and 1 base stayed unmatched. The CDR3 protein is CATSRARGHEKLFF. Written as DNA, the CDR3 is TGTGCCACCAGCAGAGCCAGGGGGCATGAAAAACTGTTTTTT.

The DNA for the CDR3 is TGTGCCAGCAGCTTAGACAAAGGCAATCAGCCCCAGCATTTT. This translates into CASSLDKGNQPQHF. This chain connects TRBV7-6 to TRBJ1-5, with D hard to call. V was cut by 1 base and J by 2 bases, with 6 bases left in between. Germline V gene sequence: CDR1 SGHVS, CDR2 FNYEAQ. The CDR3 is 14 amino acids.

The V and J genes are TRBV6-6 and TRBJ1-1, with a weak D call TRBD1 (6 bases). V was cut by 6 bases and J by 0 bases, with 11 bases left in between. This CDR3 comprises 14 residues. From germline, CDR1 is MNHNY and CDR2 SVGAGI (reference sequence). Written as DNA, the CDR3 is TGTGCCAGCAGCCACGGGACACTGAACACTGAAGCTTTCTTT. This sequence encodes CASSHGTLNTEAFF.